This T cell receptor beta chain comes out of a study of T cells after yellow fever vaccination. Study-level points and caveats: Boosting was followed by the reappearance of most primary-vaccination clones (roughly 95% CD4, around 90% CD8). CD4 and CD8 compartments shared a small share of clonotypes, likely from convergent recombination.

V gave up 2 bases and J gave up 1 base; unmatched junction bases: 6. Germline V gene data show CDR1 as MNHEY and CDR2 as SMNVEV (reference sequence). This CDR3 contains 16 residues. A single record per CDR3 protein comes from TCRdb applying MiXCR to the 5' RACE reads. The sample has just under 600,000 distinct CDR3 sequences, 13% seen once. This clonotype was counted only a few times. As yet, its antigen is unknown. The chain uses TRBV27 and TRBJ2-7, with 9 bases identical to TRBD1. The specimen was PBMCs, collected on the day of the yellow fever booster vaccination. The clonotype comes from a man in his thirties or forties who received the YFV17D yellow fever vaccine. CDR3 sequence reads: CASSLAGTGLSYEQYF. The CDR3 DNA is TGTGCCAGCAGTTTAGCCGGGACAGGGTTATCCTACGAGCAGTACTTC.